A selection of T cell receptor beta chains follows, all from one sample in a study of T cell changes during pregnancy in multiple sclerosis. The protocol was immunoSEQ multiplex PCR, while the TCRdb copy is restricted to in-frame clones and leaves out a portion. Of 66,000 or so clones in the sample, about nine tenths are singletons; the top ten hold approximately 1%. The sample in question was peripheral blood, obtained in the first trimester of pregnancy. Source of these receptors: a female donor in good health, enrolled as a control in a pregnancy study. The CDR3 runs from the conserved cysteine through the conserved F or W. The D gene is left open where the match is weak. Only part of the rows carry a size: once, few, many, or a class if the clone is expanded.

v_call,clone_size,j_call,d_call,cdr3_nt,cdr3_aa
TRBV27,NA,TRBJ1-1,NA,TGTGCCAGCCATCGGGGGGGGAACACTGAAGCTTTCTTT,CASHRGGNTEAFF
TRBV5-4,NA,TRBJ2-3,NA,TGTGCCAGCAGCGACACCCGACTAACAGATACGCAGTATTTT,CASSDTRLTDTQYF
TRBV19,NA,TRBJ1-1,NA,TGTGCCAGTAGTATGATGACAGCGAACACTGAAGCTTTCTTT,CASSMMTANTEAFF
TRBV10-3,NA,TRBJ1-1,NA,TGTGCCATCAGCACCTCCTCTCCGGGGACTACCAACACTGAAGCTTTCTTT,CAISTSSPGTTNTEAFF
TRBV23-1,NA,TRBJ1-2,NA,TGCGCCAGCAGTCTGGGCAGGGCGAAAGGCTACACCTTC,CASSLGRAKGYTF
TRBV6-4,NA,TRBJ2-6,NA,TGTGCCAGCAGTTCTGACACTGCTGGGGCCAACGTCCTGACTTTC,CASSSDTAGANVLTF
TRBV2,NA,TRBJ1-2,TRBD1,TGTGCCAGCAGGGAAACAGGGGGTTTTATCTATGGCTACACCTTC,CASRETGGFIYGYTF
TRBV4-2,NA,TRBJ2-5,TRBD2,TGTGCCAGCAGCCAAGGAAGAGCGGGGGGGCTGGAGACCCAGTACTTC,CASSQGRAGGLETQYF
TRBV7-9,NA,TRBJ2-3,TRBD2,TGTGCCAGCAGTGTACTAGCGGGGAGCACAGATACGCAGTATTTT,CASSVLAGSTDTQYF
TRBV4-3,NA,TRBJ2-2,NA,TGCGCCAGCAGCCAAGTAAAGGGGGCCGGGGAGCTGTTTTTT,CASSQVKGAGELFF
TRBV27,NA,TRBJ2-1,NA,TGTGCCAGCAGTTTAGCTCCAGGGGTAAAGAATGAGCAGTTCTTC,CASSLAPGVKNEQFF
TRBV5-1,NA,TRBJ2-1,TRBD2,TGCGCCAGCAGCTTGGGCGGGGGGGGATACAATGAGCAGTTCTTC,CASSLGGGGYNEQFF
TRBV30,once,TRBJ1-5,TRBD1,TGTGCCTGGAGGGACAGGAGAATCAATCAGCCCCAGCATTTT,CAWRDRRINQPQHF
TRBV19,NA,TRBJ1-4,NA,TGTGCCAGTAGTATCCAGGGAACTAATGAAAAACTGTTTTTT,CASSIQGTNEKLFF
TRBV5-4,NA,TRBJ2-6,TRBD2,TGTGCCAGCAGATCGGGACTAGCGCCCAACTCTGGGGCCAACGTCCTGACTTTC,CASRSGLAPNSGANVLTF
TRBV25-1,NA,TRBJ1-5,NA,TGTGCCAGCAGTGACAGGGGTGGGGAAAATCAGCCCCAGCATTTT,CASSDRGGENQPQHF
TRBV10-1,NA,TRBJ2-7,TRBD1,TGCGCCAGCACCCCAAGGGGGACAGGGGCCCACGAGCAGTACTTC,CASTPRGTGAHEQYF
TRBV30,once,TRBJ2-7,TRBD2,TGTGCCTGGGTAGCGGGGGGGCCATACGAGCAGTACTTC,CAWVAGGPYEQYF
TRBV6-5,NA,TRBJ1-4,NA,TGTGCCAGCAGTTACTCGCGCGGGGTTGAAAAACTGTTTTTT,CASSYSRGVEKLFF
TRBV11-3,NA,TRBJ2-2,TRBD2,TGTGCCAGCAGCCTTACCGGGACTACGAACACCGGGGAGCTGTTTTTT,CASSLTGTTNTGELFF
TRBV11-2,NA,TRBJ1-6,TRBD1,TGTGCCAGCAGCCCAGACAGGGGGAGGTTACGTAATTCACCCCTCCACTTT,CASSPDRGRLRNSPLHF
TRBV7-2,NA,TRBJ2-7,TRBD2,TGTGCCAGCAGCCAGACGCCCGGGGGGGGCTACGAGCAGTACTTC,CASSQTPGGGYEQYF
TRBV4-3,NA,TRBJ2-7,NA,TGCGCCAGCAGCCAAGATAGAACACAGTCCTACGAGCAGTACTTC,CASSQDRTQSYEQYF
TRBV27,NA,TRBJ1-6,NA,TGTGCCAGCAGTTTCTGGCAGTTGAATTCACCCCTCCACTTT,CASSFWQLNSPLHF
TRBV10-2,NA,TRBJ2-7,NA,TGCGCCAGTGAAGACTCAGGTCGGGATACCCTCGAGCAGTACTTC,CASEDSGRDTLEQYF